These 11 T cell receptor beta chains were sequenced from one sample in a study of sequential checkpoint blockade in melanoma. Treatment in this sample: randomized to nivolumab then ipilimumab (arm A) or the reverse (arm B). The assay was immunoSEQ multiplex PCR, and TCRdb's table has in-frame clones only and misses some. The sample holds 23,000 or so clones, under 70% seen once. Material: CD8+ T cells sorted from blood (inferred from file names), obtained from a patient given nivolumab and ipilimumab in sequence. The receptors were sampled from a human donor with melanoma.

The V call is TRBV7-9, the J call TRBJ1-1, with D uncertain. Per germline, CDR1 SEHNR and CDR2 FQNEAQ (reference sequence). This CDR3 spans 16 amino acids. The V and J ends lost 1 base and 4 bases respectively, with 16 bases between them. The CDR3 sequence is CASSLDPGEGGTEAFF. In DNA form, the CDR3 reads TGTGCCAGCAGCTTAGACCCCGGGGAGGGAGGCACTGAAGCTTTCTTT.

The chain couples TRBV28 to TRBJ1-1, with D maybe TRBD1 (5 bases). CDR1 and CDR2 (germline): MDHEN, SYDVKM. The V end lost 7 bases, the J end lost 7 bases, and 22 bases lay between the germline ends. The CDR3 consists of 15 residues. The CDR3 DNA is TGTGCCAGCACCTGGTTAGTGCGGGGCGCCTTTGAAGCTTTCTTT. Residues: CASTWLVRGAFEAFF.

Notes on this clone: One end of the junction varies from germline; a read error may be responsible. The chain is built from TRBV28 and TRBJ1-3; TRBD1 aligns across 7 bases. The V gene's germline CDR1 is MDHEN and CDR2 SYDVKM. The CDR3 is 15 amino acids. CDR3 bases: TGTACCAGCAGTACAGGGGTAAGGCCTGGAAACACCATATATTTT. It translates to CTSSTGVRPGNTIYF.

The chain carries TRBV7-3 and TRBJ1-1; D call uncertain. CDR1 is SGHTA and CDR2 is FQGTGA in the germline V gene. The CDR3 consists of 14 residues. The V gene lost 5 bases and the J gene lost 1 base, with 11 bases spanning the gap. CDR3 region: CASSPRPGNTEAFF. CDR3 nucleotide sequence: TGTGCCAGCAGCCCAAGACCGGGGAACACTGAAGCTTTCTTT.

This clone was seen a few times. The J gene is TRBJ1-4, the V gene TRBV28, with TRBD1 matching over 7 bases. Looked up from germline, CDR1 is MDHEN and CDR2 is SYDVKM. The CDR3 has 16 residues. V shed 4 bases and J 0 bases; nucleotides not matched to a gene: 5. For the CDR3, the DNA is TGTGCCAGCAGTTATTACAGGGGTGCAACTAATGAAAAACTGTTTTTT. It is translated as CASSYYRGATNEKLFF. The full variable domain, its missing parts supplied by reference TRBV28 and TRBJ1-4, is DVKVTQSSRYLVKRTGEKVFLECVQDMDHENMFWYRQDPGLGLRLIYFSYDVKMKEKGDIPEGYSVSREKKERFSLILESASTNQTSMYLCASSYYRGATNEKLFFGSGTQLSVL.

The chain has TRBV6-6 and TRBJ1-5; D possibly corresponds to TRBD1 (6 bases). CDR3 length: 16 amino acids. The V and J ends lost 2 bases and 4 bases respectively, with 15 bases between them. Per germline, CDR1 MNHNY and CDR2 SVGAGI (reference sequence). For the CDR3, the DNA is TGTGCCAGCAGTTACACCCCGGGACAACCAAATCAGCCCCAGCATTTT. Translating it yields CASSYTPGQPNQPQHF.

The count of this clone is one. The chain carries TRBV28 and TRBJ1-4, with D possibly TRBD1 on 5 matching bases. The V end lost 2 bases, the J end lost 5 bases, and 12 bases lay between the germline ends. The CDR3 extends over 15 amino acids. CDR1 MDHEN and CDR2 SYDVKM come from the germline V gene. CDR3 DNA sequence: TGTGCCAGCAGTTTAAGAGGGGACTTAAATGAAAAACTGTTTTTT. This translates into CASSLRGDLNEKLFF.

A few counts support this clone. This chain joins TRBV5-4 and TRBJ2-5; D perhaps matches TRBD2 (6 bases). V was shortened by 4 bases and J by 5 bases, with 12 bases between the two germline ends. This CDR3 contains 13 residues. Germline V gene lookup returns CDR1 SGHNT and CDR2 YYREEE (reference sequence). The CDR3 sequence is CASSQVAGETQYF. The CDR3 nucleotides are TGTGCCAGCAGCCAAGTGGCGGGGGAGACCCAGTACTTC.

This clone was detected a few times. This rearrangement joins TRBV28 to TRBJ1-3, with unresolved D. Trimming took off 6 bases at V and 8 bases at J, with 11 bases between the two ends. The CDR3 totals 12 residues. Germline V lookup: CDR1 MDHEN, CDR2 SYDVKM. The CDR3 region has the DNA TGTGCCAGCAGGAACGACTTAGACACCATATATTTT. It yields the protein CASRNDLDTIYF. Filled out from reference TRBV28 and TRBJ1-3, the complete variable domain reads DVKVTQSSRYLVKRTGEKVFLECVQDMDHENMFWYRQDPGLGLRLIYFSYDVKMKEKGDIPEGYSVSREKKERFSLILESASTNQTSMYLCASRNDLDTIYFGEGSWLTVV.

This chain links TRBV6-6 with TRBJ1-5; TRBD1 might be the D (6 bases). Between the trimmed V and J ends, which lost 4 bases and 1 base, there was a span of 11 bases. The CDR3 runs 15 residues. CDR1 and CDR2 from the germline V gene are MNHNY and SVGAGI (reference sequence). The CDR3 region has the DNA TGTGCCAGCAGTTCCACTACAGGGAGCAATCAGCCCCAGCATTTT. Translation gives CASSSTTGSNQPQHF.

V usage is TRBV9 and J usage is TRBJ2-1, with D perhaps TRBD2 (7 bases). CDR3 length: 15 amino acids. Between the trimmed V and J ends, which lost 0 bases and 6 bases, there was a span of 13 bases. CDR1 is SGDLS, CDR2 YYNGEE, per germline. The CDR3, as DNA: TGTGCCAGCAGCGTAGAGGGGGGGCATGGCAATGAGCAGTTCTTC. It specifies CASSVEGGHGNEQFF.